Each of the 32 T cell receptor beta chains below was sequenced from the same sample in a study of T cell responses to AZD1222 COVID-19 vaccine (dated by TCRdb to 2020 to 2023). The time point label on this specimen signifies: baseline before first vaccination. The library was generated by the immunoSEQ multiplex PCR assay. As stored in TCRdb, this immuneACCESS dataset retains in-frame rearrangements with V and J assigned. A fraction of the clones does not appear; measured against another copy, unresolved V genes explain less than half of the discrepancy, and the remainder lacks a known reason. For this sample the table gives 100,000 to 120,000 clones, of which approximately 90% were detected only once. The top ten constitute about 1.6% of the sample. The sequencing here drew on peripheral blood, taken on day 0 of AZD1222 vaccination. All receptors derive from an adult in good health.

V gene TRBV4-1 combines with J gene TRBJ1-1; D might be TRBD1 (6 bases). The CDR3 spans 14 residues. Trimming shortened V by 4 bases and J by 3 bases, and 12 bases separated the two germline ends. Per germline, CDR1 MGHRA and CDR2 YSYEKL. Here the CDR3 reads CASSPQGFDTEAFF. CDR3 DNA: TGCGCCAGCAGCCCACAGGGTTTTGACACTGAAGCTTTCTTT.

V and J are TRBV3-1 (or the pseudogene TRBV3-2) and TRBJ2-7; 8 bases line up with TRBD2. With 4 bases clipped from V and 2 bases from J, the junction kept 7 bases outside the gene matches. Germline V gene sequence: CDR1 LGHDT, CDR2 YNNKEL (reference sequence). This CDR3 has 15 residues. The CDR3 sequence is CASSLQPGGAYEQYF. CDR3 DNA: TGTGCCAGCAGCCTTCAGCCCGGGGGGGCCTACGAGCAGTACTTC.

This sequence joins TRBV5-1 and TRBJ1-2; D not certain. The germline V gene encodes CDR1 SGHRS and CDR2 YFSETQ. This CDR3 is built from 14 residues. Trimming pared 0 bases from V and 0 bases from J, leaving 6 bases between. The CDR3 sequence: CASSLVTPNYGYTF. The CDR3 nucleotides read TGCGCCAGCAGCTTGGTGACACCTAACTATGGCTACACCTTC.

The CDR3 loop is CASSYSSGTIGYTF. CDR3 in DNA: TGTGCCAGCAGTTACTCGTCCGGAACTATCGGCTACACCTTC. The chain uses TRBV6-5 and TRBJ1-2; no clear D gene. There are 14 residues in the CDR3. Germline assignment: CDR1 MNHEY and CDR2 SVGAGI. Trimming shortened V by 0 bases and J by 8 bases, and 13 bases separated the two germline ends.

V gene TRBV4-1 combines with J gene TRBJ1-2, with D tentatively TRBD1 (6 bases). CDR3 length: 14 residues. Per germline, CDR1 MGHRA and CDR2 YSYEKL. V dropped 2 bases and J dropped 6 bases, with 13 bases sitting between them. The chain's CDR3 is CASSQQGLFDGYTF. CDR3 coding DNA: TGCGCCAGCAGCCAACAGGGGCTTTTCGATGGCTACACCTTC.

This chain links TRBV6-5 with TRBJ1-1; 7 bases are a match to TRBD1. The CDR3 runs to 13 residues. Per the germline V gene, CDR1 is MNHEY and CDR2 is SVGAGI. The trim removed 6 bases at V and 6 bases at J, leaving 7 bases unmatched. CDR3: CASSLTGWAEAFF. CDR3 in DNA: TGTGCCAGCAGCCTGACAGGGTGGGCTGAAGCTTTCTTT.

This sequence joins TRBV28 and TRBJ2-5; 9 bases map to TRBD1. The germline V gene encodes CDR1 MDHEN and CDR2 SYDVKM. The CDR3 has 12 amino acids. V was clipped by 10 bases and J by 6 bases; unmatched bases: 6. The CDR3 loop reads CATQQGAKTQYF. The CDR3 DNA follows: TGTGCCACTCAACAGGGGGCAAAGACCCAGTACTTC.

This clone is a singleton in its sample. This rearrangement joins TRBV11-2 to TRBJ1-2; a weak D match, TRBD1 (5 bases). Germline-derived CDR1 and CDR2 are SGHAT and FQNNGV. Trimming cost V 8 bases and J 4 bases, with 14 bases left between them. The CDR3 is 13 residues long. The chain's CDR3 is CASGQQDRYGYTF. The CDR3 coding sequence is TGTGCCAGCGGACAACAGGACCGCTATGGCTACACCTTC.

CDR3 protein: CASSDTREQYF. In nucleotides, the CDR3 is TGCGCCAGCAGCGATACACGGGAGCAGTACTTC. The chain joins TRBV5-1 to TRBJ2-7; D remains ambiguous. CDR1 and CDR2 (germline): SGHRS, YFSETQ. The CDR3 is 11 residues long. V lost 4 bases and J lost 7, with 9 bases in between.

The CDR3 spells CASSQGGGAHYGYTF. In nucleotides, the CDR3 is TGCGCCAGCAGCCAGGGCGGGGGGGCTCACTATGGCTACACCTTC. This rearrangement joins TRBV4-1 to TRBJ1-2, with D perhaps TRBD1 (6 bases). CDR1 is MGHRA, CDR2 YSYEKL, per germline. This CDR3 has 15 residues. V lost 3 bases, J lost 3 bases, and 14 bases lay in between.

The chain links TRBV15 to TRBJ1-1; the D is unclear. CDR3 size: 15 residues. The V end lost 3 bases, the J end lost 0 bases, and 11 bases lay between the germline ends. Germline CDR1 reads LNHNV; CDR2 reads YYDKDF (reference sequence). CDR3 residues: CATSRPGYMNTEAFF. CDR3 DNA: TGTGCCACCAGCAGGCCCGGATATATGAACACTGAAGCTTTCTTT.

V is TRBV12-3 or TRBV12-4 and J is TRBJ1-1; D not certain. The CDR3 is 12 residues long. V lost 1 base, J lost 9 bases, and 9 bases lay in between. CDR3 bases: TGTGCCAGCAGTTTAGGCTGGGTTCAAGCTTTCTTT. Its translation is CASSLGWVQAFF.

The genes are TRBV19 and TRBJ1-4, with 7 bases fitting TRBD1. J lost 6 bases, V lost 6 bases, and 10 bases had no gene match. CDR3 size: 15 residues. Germline V CDR1 and CDR2: LNHDA, SQIVND (reference sequence). In DNA form, the CDR3 reads TGTGCCAGTAGGCCCCAGGGGGGGGGCGATGAAAAACTGTTTTTT. Translated, it gives CASRPQGGGDEKLFF. The variable domain in full, completed from reference TRBV19 and TRBJ1-4, reads DGGITQSPKYLFRKEGQNVTLSCEQNLNHDAMYWYRQDPGQGLRLIYYSQIVNDFQKGDIAEGYSVSREKKESFPLTVTSAQKNPTAFYLCASRPQGGGDEKLFFGSGTQLSVL.

The J gene is TRBJ1-1, the V gene TRBV19; 7 bases are shared with TRBD1. V lost 0 bases, J lost 5 bases, and 6 bases stayed unmatched. CDR1 is LNHDA and CDR2 is SQIVND in the germline V gene (reference sequence). CDR3 length: 15 amino acids. The CDR3 here is CASSIDKGGATEAFF. CDR3 DNA sequence: TGTGCCAGTAGTATAGATAAAGGGGGCGCGACTGAAGCTTTCTTT.

This clone turned up a few times. The genes are TRBV5-6 and TRBJ1-2; 10 nucleotides agree with TRBD1. This CDR3 has 14 amino acids. Trimming removed 3 bases from V and 4 bases from J; junction bases left unmatched: 3. The germline V gene has CDR1 SGHDT and CDR2 YYEEEE. CDR3 coding DNA: TGTGCCAGCAGCTGGGGGACAGGGGTCTATGGCTACACCTTC. Translating it yields CASSWGTGVYGYTF.

The V gene is TRBV4-1, the J gene TRBJ1-2; 9 nucleotides align to TRBD1. Germline V gene sequence: CDR1 MGHRA, CDR2 YSYEKL. Losses at the gene ends were 4 bases for V and 4 bases for J; bases not matched to a gene: 7. The CDR3 length is 15 residues. For the CDR3, the DNA is TGCGCCAGCAGCCTGACCGGACAGGGGTTCTATGGCTACACCTTC. Translated, it gives CASSLTGQGFYGYTF.

In DNA form, the CDR3 reads TGTGCCAGCAGCGTACTTGGTAGGAGAGATACGCAGTATTTT. Translated: CASSVLGRRDTQYF. The chain recombines TRBV2 with TRBJ2-3; D gene ambiguous. Looked up from germline, CDR1 is SNHLY and CDR2 is FYNNEI. CDR3 length: 14 amino acids. V was trimmed by 6 bases and J by 5 bases, leaving 15 bases between them.

The V and J genes are TRBV6-5 and TRBJ1-1, with D unclear. The ends were cut back, 6 bases at V and 0 bases at J, with 11 bases in the middle. Germline loops: CDR1 MNHEY, CDR2 SVGAGI. This CDR3 comprises 14 residues. The CDR3 nucleotides read TGTGCCAGCAGCCGGGCCGAAGTGAACACTGAAGCTTTCTTT. It translates to CASSRAEVNTEAFF.

The gene calls are TRBV15 and TRBJ2-1, with D perhaps given as TRBD1 or TRBD2 (6 bases each). CDR3 length equals 18 residues. Germline values: CDR1 LNHNV, CDR2 YYDKDF (reference sequence). V dropped 0 bases and J dropped 8 bases, with 23 bases sitting between them. Here the CDR3 reads CATSRELGSRGETDEQFF. The CDR3 bases are TGTGCCACCAGCAGAGAATTGGGTTCTAGGGGGGAGACGGATGAGCAGTTCTTC. The variable domain in full, completed from reference TRBV15 and TRBJ2-1, reads DAMVIQNPRYQVTQFGKPVTLSCSQTLNHNVMYWYQQKSSQAPKLLFHYYDKDFNNEADTPDNFQSRRPNTSFCFLDIRSPGLGDTAMYLCATSRELGSRGETDEQFFGPGTRLTVL.

This chain's CDR3 is CASSFDTVYTEAFF. CDR3 DNA sequence: TGCGCCAGCAGCTTCGACACGGTTTACACTGAAGCTTTCTTT. The chain recombines TRBV5-1 with TRBJ1-1; D not certain. CDR1 and CDR2 (germline): SGHRS, YFSETQ. The CDR3 extends over 14 amino acids. Trimming left V 2 bases short and J 3 bases short, with 11 bases between. Drawing the rest from reference TRBV5-1 and TRBJ1-1, the complete variable domain is KAGVTQTPRYLIKTRGQQVTLSCSPISGHRSVSWYQQTPGQGLQFLFEYFSETQRNKGNFPGRFSGRQFSNSRSEMNVSTLELGDSALYLCASSFDTVYTEAFFGQGTRLTVV.

The chain combines TRBV10-3 with TRBJ1-5; 7 bases map to TRBD1. Trimming removed 3 bases from V and 6 bases from J; junction bases left unmatched: 2. This CDR3 spans 13 amino acids. Looked up from germline, CDR1 is ENHRY and CDR2 is SYGVKD. The CDR3 loop is CAISEQGSQPQHF. The CDR3 DNA reads as TGTGCCATCAGTGAACAGGGGAGTCAGCCCCAGCATTTT.

The V call is TRBV3-1 (or the pseudogene TRBV3-2), the J call TRBJ2-7; possible D gene TRBD2, 6 bases. The CDR3 loop spans 15 amino acids. V was cut by 1 base and J by 6 bases, with 16 bases left in between. Looked up from germline, CDR1 is LGHDT and CDR2 is YNNKEL (reference sequence). The CDR3 sequence: CASSQGRGAYGEQYF. DNA for the CDR3: TGTGCCAGCAGCCAAGGGAGGGGCGCGTACGGCGAGCAGTACTTC.

The chain employs TRBV28 and TRBJ1-1, with D perhaps TRBD1 (5 bases). CDR1 MDHEN and CDR2 SYDVKM come from the germline V gene. V was trimmed by 7 bases and J by 1 base, leaving 19 bases between them. The CDR3 is 16 amino acids. As DNA, the CDR3 is TGTGCCAGCACGGTCTACCGAGAAAGGGGGAACACTGAAGCTTTCTTT. It codes for CASTVYRERGNTEAFF. Combining the CDR3 with reference TRBV28 and TRBJ1-1 gives the whole variable domain DVKVTQSSRYLVKRTGEKVFLECVQDMDHENMFWYRQDPGLGLRLIYFSYDVKMKEKGDIPEGYSVSREKKERFSLILESASTNQTSMYLCASTVYRERGNTEAFFGQGTRLTVV.

The chain links TRBV7-8 to TRBJ1-1; tentatively, D is TRBD1 (5 bases). The ends were cut back, 6 bases at V and 5 bases at J, with 16 bases in the middle. The CDR3 extends over 14 amino acids. CDR1 and CDR2 from the germline V gene are SGHVS and FQNEAQ. The CDR3 DNA reads as TGTGCCAGCAGTTTGACTCCGGGGGGAACTGAAGCTTTCTTT. Translated: CASSLTPGGTEAFF.

The rearrangement joins TRBV19 to TRBJ1-1, with 7 bases matching TRBD1. Germline CDR1 and CDR2: LNHDA and SQIVND (reference sequence). The CDR3 loop spans 13 amino acids. The trim removed 8 bases at V and 1 base at J, leaving 4 bases unmatched. CDR3 bases: TGTGCCAGTGACAGGGCCTGGAACACTGAAGCTTTCTTT. Its translation is CASDRAWNTEAFF.

The rearrangement joins TRBV28 to TRBJ1-2, with D unresolved. Trimming stripped 6 bases from V and 2 bases from J, with 10 bases between. The CDR3 is made up of 13 amino acids. Germline values: CDR1 MDHEN, CDR2 SYDVKM. The CDR3 nucleotides are TGTGCCAGCAGAAACTCGGACAACTATGGCTACACCTTC. Amino acid sequence: CASRNSDNYGYTF.

The chain has TRBV7-2 and TRBJ1-4, with D unclear. Germline CDR1 and CDR2: SGHTA and FQGNSA. The CDR3 is made up of 13 amino acids. Trimming removed 3 bases from V and 8 bases from J, with 10 bases in between. CDR3 DNA: TGTGCCAGCAGCTTCATGGGAAACGAAAAACTGTTTTTT. This codes for CASSFMGNEKLFF.

The chain uses TRBV10-2 and TRBJ2-7; D not certain. V was clipped by 7 bases and J by 2 bases, with 15 bases between them. This CDR3 is built from 14 residues. The germline V gene has CDR1 WSHSY and CDR2 SAAADI. This CDR3 is CASIDPDGTYEQYF. DNA for the CDR3: TGCGCCAGCATCGACCCGGACGGAACCTACGAGCAGTACTTC.

This chain joins TRBV5-6 and TRBJ2-5; unclear D gene. The germline V gene encodes CDR1 SGHDT and CDR2 YYEEEE. V shed 4 bases and J shed 2 bases, with 12 bases lying between them. The CDR3 is 14 residues long. The CDR3 protein is CASSTVNEQETQYF. The CDR3 nucleotides read TGTGCCAGCAGCACCGTTAACGAGCAAGAGACCCAGTACTTC.

The chain recombines TRBV7-9 with TRBJ1-4; no clear D. The CDR3 totals 17 residues. The germline V gene encodes CDR1 SEHNR and CDR2 FQNEAQ (reference sequence). Trimming stripped 6 bases from V and 2 bases from J, with 19 bases between. The CDR3 sequence is CASSPPEGRTTNEKLFF. CDR3 DNA sequence: TGTGCCAGCAGTCCCCCGGAGGGTCGAACCACTAATGAAAAACTGTTTTTT.

The V call is TRBV3-1 (or the pseudogene TRBV3-2), the J call TRBJ1-2, with 9 bases aligning to TRBD1. Germline V gene data show CDR1 as LGHDT and CDR2 as YNNKEL (reference sequence). This CDR3 comprises 15 residues. V lost 3 bases and J lost 8; bases outside the gene matches: 10. CDR3 sequence (DNA): TGTGCCAGCAGCCAGAACAGGGGGCGAGGGTACGGCTACACCTTC. Translated: CASSQNRGRGYGYTF.

Only a few counts were recorded for this clone. The gene calls are TRBV30 and TRBJ1-2; possibly TRBD1 for D (5 bases). Trimming removed 2 bases from V and 4 bases from J, with 11 bases in between. This CDR3 is 13 amino acids long. The germline V gene has CDR1 GTSNPN and CDR2 SVGIG (reference sequence). CDR3 in amino acids: CAWSIQVLYGYTF. The DNA for the CDR3 is TGTGCCTGGAGTATACAGGTACTCTATGGCTACACCTTC.